The next 24 T cell receptor beta chains were all read from a single sample in a study of T cells in Graves' hyperthyroidism and ophthalmopathy. Amplification of TCR beta CDR3 regions was performed using RNA transcripts as template. HTBI primers drove first-round RT-PCR of the TCR CDR3. TCRdb passed the multiplex PCR reads through MiXCR, listing each CDR3 protein once. The sample has about 600,000 distinct CDR3 sequences, about 14% seen once; the top ten hold approximately 6.4%. The sequencing sample was made of blood. These receptors originate from a woman aged 18-30 years with Graves' ophthalmopathy.

This clonotype was seen a few times. The V call is TRBV7-9, the J call TRBJ1-2; no firm D call. The CDR3 has 13 residues. V was cut by 5 bases and J by 4 bases, with 11 bases left in between. Per the germline V gene, CDR1 is SEHNR and CDR2 is FQNEAQ (reference sequence). CDR3 DNA sequence: TGTGCCAGCAGCCCTCCACTGATCTATGGCTACACCTTC. Translating gives CASSPPLIYGYTF.

Details on this clonotype: A single base separates this from a much larger clone, so it may be a read error. The chain recombines TRBV6-1 with TRBJ2-1, with 7 positions matching TRBD2. V was clipped by 6 bases and J by 10 bases; unmatched bases: 12. In germline, CDR1 is MNHNS, CDR2 SASEGT. This CDR3 has 14 amino acids. The DNA of the CDR3 is TGTGCCAGCAGCTTTGGGAGGGCGGGCGACGAGCAGTTCTTC. This gives the protein CASSFGRAGDEQFF.

This clonotype was counted ten times or more. The V gene is TRBV27, the J gene TRBJ2-7; tentative D call: TRBD1 (6 bases). CDR1 is MNHEY and CDR2 is SMNVEV in the germline V gene (reference sequence). The CDR3 sequence is 11 residues long. Trimming took off 5 bases at V and 9 bases at J, with 11 bases between the two ends. For the CDR3, the DNA is TGTGCCAGCAGTCTTGAGGGGGTGCAGTACTTC. It codes for CASSLEGVQYF.

The chain uses TRBV20-1 and TRBJ2-7, with 9 bases matching TRBD2. The junction had 7 bases not matched to a gene; V was cut back by 7 bases and J by 3 bases. In germline, CDR1 is DFQATT, CDR2 SNEGSKA (reference sequence). The CDR3 contains 13 residues. The CDR3 spells CSGVAGDLYEQYF. CDR3 DNA: TGCAGTGGCGTAGCGGGAGATCTCTACGAGCAGTACTTC.

The V gene is TRBV6-2 or TRBV6-3, the J gene TRBJ2-7, with D maybe TRBD1 (6 bases). Per the germline V gene, CDR1 is MNHEY and CDR2 is SVGEGT. V gave up 6 bases and J gave up 4 bases, with 13 bases separating them. The CDR3 loop spans 13 amino acids. The CDR3 bases are TGTGCCAGCAGCAGTACAGGGATATACGAGCAGTACGTC. Amino acid sequence: CASSSTGIYEQYV.

This clonotype was picked up one time. A read error may be the cause here, since a much bigger clone is one base away. The V gene is TRBV3-1, the J gene TRBJ2-7; 11 bases line up with TRBD2. CDR3 length equals 15 residues. Germline loops: CDR1 LGHDT, CDR2 YNNKEL (reference sequence). The CDR3 DNA sequence: TGTACCAGCAGCCACAAACTAGCGGGAGCTTGGGAGCAGTACTTC. Translated, it gives CTSSHKLAGAWEQYF.

This clonotype appeared many times. The genes are TRBV28 and TRBJ1-5, with TRBD1 as a possible D gene (5 bases). The V end lost 4 bases, the J end lost 1 base, and 17 bases lay between the germline ends. The CDR3 has 17 residues. CDR1 MDHEN and CDR2 SYDVKM come from the germline V gene. CDR3 sequence reads: CASSSRSGDFSNQPQHF. The CDR3, as DNA: TGTGCCAGCAGTTCCCGCTCGGGGGATTTCAGCAATCAGCCCCAGCATTTT.

This chain joins TRBV20-1 and TRBJ1-2; D uncertain. The ends were cut back, 1 base at V and 2 bases at J, with 14 bases in the middle. In germline, CDR1 is DFQATT, CDR2 SNEGSKA (reference sequence). This CDR3 has 15 amino acids. The CDR3 nucleotides are TGCAGTGCTAGAGGCCCGCCGGTAACCAACTATGGCTACACCTTC. It encodes CSARGPPVTNYGYTF.

This clonotype was observed many times. The V and J genes are TRBV3-1 and TRBJ2-3; D perhaps matches TRBD2 (5 bases). The germline V and J ends were trimmed by 0 bases and 4 bases, with 14 bases remaining between them. This CDR3 has 16 residues. Looked up from germline, CDR1 is LGHDT and CDR2 is YNNKEL (reference sequence). The CDR3 bases are TGTGCCAGCAGCCAAGAACGGGCGGGTCTCGCAGATACGCAGTATTTT. Its protein is CASSQERAGLADTQYF.

There are many counts of this clonotype. The chain is built from TRBV3-1 and TRBJ2-7, with 9 bases that match TRBD2. V gave up 4 bases and J gave up 1 base; unmatched junction bases: 8. Per the germline V gene, CDR1 is LGHDT and CDR2 is YNNKEL (reference sequence). The CDR3 spans 16 residues. The CDR3 here is CASSRFSGRGSYEQYF. The DNA for the CDR3 is TGTGCCAGCAGCCGGTTTAGCGGGAGAGGATCCTACGAGCAGTACTTC.

This clonotype was counted ten times or more. The chain employs TRBV11-3 and TRBJ2-7, with 11 bases fitting TRBD2. Germline V gene lookup returns CDR1 SGHNT and CDR2 YENEEA. Germline trimming cut 5 bases from V and 2 bases from J; bases unmatched to any gene: 5. The CDR3 has 15 amino acids. The CDR3 sequence is CASSHGTSGPYEQYF. The CDR3 DNA sequence: TGTGCCAGCAGCCACGGGACTAGCGGCCCCTACGAGCAGTACTTC.

This clonotype appeared a few times. This rearrangement joins TRBV7-9 to TRBJ1-2; D perhaps matches TRBD1 (6 bases). In germline, CDR1 is SEHNR, CDR2 FQNEAQ (reference sequence). The CDR3 is 13 residues long. The ends were cut back, 2 bases at V and 3 bases at J, with 7 bases in the middle. DNA of the CDR3: TGTGCCAGCAGCTTAAAGGGGGACTATGGCTACACCTTC. Protein: CASSLKGDYGYTF.

This clonotype has a count of ten or more. The genes are TRBV7-3 and TRBJ2-2, with D unclear. The CDR3 runs to 13 residues. V lost 5 bases and J 6 bases, leaving 10 bases between the germline ends. Germline CDR1 and CDR2: SGHTA and FQGTGA. CDR3: CASSPVLAGELFF. CDR3 in DNA: TGTGCCAGCAGCCCCGTCTTGGCCGGGGAGCTGTTTTTT.

V usage is TRBV6-2 or TRBV6-3 and J usage is TRBJ2-7; 9 nucleotides agree with TRBD1. Germline V gene data show CDR1 as MNHEY and CDR2 as SVGEGT. Trimming took 6 bases from V and 1 from J; bases not matched to a gene: 7. This CDR3 has 15 residues. Here the CDR3 DNA reads TGTGCCAGCAGGGCCCCCGGGACAGGGTCCTACGAGCAGTACTTC. Encoded protein: CASRAPGTGSYEQYF.

The chain recombines TRBV19 with TRBJ2-6; D remains unclear. The CDR3 has 14 residues. Between the trimmed V and J ends, which lost 6 bases and 1 base, there was a span of 7 bases. Germline loops: CDR1 LNHDA, CDR2 SQIVND (reference sequence). CDR3 sequence reads: CASSLQSGANVLTF. CDR3 bases: TGTGCCAGTAGCTTACAGTCTGGGGCCAACGTCCTGACTTTC.

This clonotype has ten or more counts. This chain uses TRBV28 with TRBJ1-2, with a possible D match to TRBD1 (5 bases). The germline gives CDR1 MDHEN, CDR2 SYDVKM. CDR3 length: 15 amino acids. Trimming stripped 5 bases from V and 4 bases from J, with 17 bases between. CDR3 DNA: TGTGCCAGCAGTGGGGGGAATTCTATGGTCTATGGCTACACCTTC. As protein: CASSGGNSMVYGYTF.

This clonotype has a count of ten or more. The chain is built from TRBV7-2 and TRBJ2-3; D is possibly TRBD2 (6 bases). Trimming cost V 5 bases and J 0 bases, with 15 bases left between them. The CDR3 covers 16 residues. Germline CDR1 SGHTA, CDR2 FQGNSA. CDR3 region: CASSPTPGLSTDTQYF. CDR3 sequence (DNA): TGTGCCAGCAGCCCCACCCCGGGACTCAGCACAGATACGCAGTATTTT.

In its sample, this clonotype was seen many times. The V gene is TRBV12-3 or TRBV12-4, the J gene TRBJ2-3, with 8 nucleotides matching TRBD2. The J segment lost 3 bases and the V segment lost 5 bases, leaving 7 bases of the junction unmatched. The CDR3 runs 15 residues. CDR3 loop: CASSTPGLGTDTQYF. The CDR3 nucleotides are TGTGCCAGCAGTACGCCGGGACTAGGAACAGATACGCAGTATTTT.

This clonotype was seen many times. The chain has TRBV6-1 and TRBJ2-7; a weak D match, TRBD2 (5 bases). Germline V gene lookup returns CDR1 MNHNS and CDR2 SASEGT. The V gene lost 7 bases and the J gene lost 4 bases, with 20 bases spanning the gap. The CDR3 consists of 15 residues. The CDR3 is CASISRETRFYEQYF. Written as DNA, the CDR3 is TGTGCCAGCATCTCCCGGGAAACCAGGTTTTACGAGCAGTACTTC.

In this sample, this clonotype turned up many times. The V gene is TRBV29-1, the J gene TRBJ2-7, with 9 bases identical to TRBD1. CDR1 is SQVTM and CDR2 is ANQGSEA in the germline V gene. The CDR3 length is 14 residues. The V and J ends lost 3 bases and 1 base, in that order; junction bases with no gene match: 4. The CDR3 DNA reads as TGCAGCGTTGAGGGGACAGGGAGGTCCTACGAGCAGTACTTC. Translated: CSVEGTGRSYEQYF.

This clonotype was found many times. The genes are TRBV5-6 and TRBJ1-5, with D unresolved. The CDR3 totals 15 residues. The V and J ends lost 2 bases and 4 bases respectively, with 13 bases between them. In germline, CDR1 is SGHDT, CDR2 YYEEEE. This chain's CDR3 is CASSFWSGQNQPQHF. The CDR3 DNA reads as TGTGCCAGCAGCTTCTGGTCCGGGCAAAATCAGCCCCAGCATTTT.

This clonotype was picked up many times. The chain couples TRBV10-3 to TRBJ2-3; D ambiguous. CDR3 length: 14 residues. The V end was cut by 6 bases, the J end by 2 bases, with 12 bases between. Germline V gene data show CDR1 as ENHRY and CDR2 as SYGVKD. The CDR3 loop reads CAISPATATDTQYF. The CDR3, as DNA: TGTGCCATCAGCCCGGCTACGGCCACAGATACGCAGTATTTT.

The gene calls are TRBV5-5 and TRBJ2-2; no definite D call. This CDR3 contains 15 residues. Germline V gene data show CDR1 as SGHKS and CDR2 as YYEKEE (reference sequence). V lost 2 bases and J lost 1, with 9 bases in between. In DNA, the CDR3 is TGTGCCAGCAGCTTCGGCGATCGGAACACCGGGGAGCTGTTTTTT. Translation gives CASSFGDRNTGELFF.

The table lists this clonotype with a few counts. The chain uses TRBV27 and TRBJ2-1; D possibly corresponds to TRBD1 (5 bases). V was shortened by 3 bases and J by 7 bases, with 13 bases between the two germline ends. The length of the CDR3 is 14 residues. The germline gives CDR1 MNHEY, CDR2 SMNVEV (reference sequence). This CDR3 reads CASSFGRVENEQFF. The CDR3 DNA is TGTGCCAGCAGTTTTGGCAGGGTTGAAAATGAGCAGTTCTTC.